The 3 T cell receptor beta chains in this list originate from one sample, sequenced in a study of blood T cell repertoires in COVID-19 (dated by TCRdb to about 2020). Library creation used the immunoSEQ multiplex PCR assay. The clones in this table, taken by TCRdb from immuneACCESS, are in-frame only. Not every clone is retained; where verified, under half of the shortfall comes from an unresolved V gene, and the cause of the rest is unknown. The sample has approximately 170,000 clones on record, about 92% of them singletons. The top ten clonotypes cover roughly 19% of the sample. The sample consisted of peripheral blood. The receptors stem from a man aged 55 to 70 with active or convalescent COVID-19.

The CDR3 bases are TGTGCCAGCAGCCCAGCGGGAGGGGACACCGGGGAGCTGTTTTTT. Translating gives CASSPAGGDTGELFF. V and J are TRBV7-9 and TRBJ2-2; 10 nucleotides agree with TRBD2. The CDR3 has 15 amino acids. Germline CDR1 SEHNR, CDR2 FQNEAQ (reference sequence). J was trimmed by 3 bases and V by 5 bases; bases with no gene match: 3.

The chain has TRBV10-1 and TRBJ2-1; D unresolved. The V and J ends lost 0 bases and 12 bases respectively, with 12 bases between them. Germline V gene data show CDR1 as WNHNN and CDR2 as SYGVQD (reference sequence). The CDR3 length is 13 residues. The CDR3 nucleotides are TGCGCCAGCAGTGAGTCGTCACCCCCGGGGCAGTTCTTC. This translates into CASSESSPPGQFF.

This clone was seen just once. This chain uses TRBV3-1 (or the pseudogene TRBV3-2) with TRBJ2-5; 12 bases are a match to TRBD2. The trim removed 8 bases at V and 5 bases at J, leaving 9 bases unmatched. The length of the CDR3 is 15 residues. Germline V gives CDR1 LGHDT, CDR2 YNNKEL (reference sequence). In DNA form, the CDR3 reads TGTGCCAGCCATCTAGCGGGGGGGCCGAGGGAGACCCAGTACTTC. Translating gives CASHLAGGPRETQYF.